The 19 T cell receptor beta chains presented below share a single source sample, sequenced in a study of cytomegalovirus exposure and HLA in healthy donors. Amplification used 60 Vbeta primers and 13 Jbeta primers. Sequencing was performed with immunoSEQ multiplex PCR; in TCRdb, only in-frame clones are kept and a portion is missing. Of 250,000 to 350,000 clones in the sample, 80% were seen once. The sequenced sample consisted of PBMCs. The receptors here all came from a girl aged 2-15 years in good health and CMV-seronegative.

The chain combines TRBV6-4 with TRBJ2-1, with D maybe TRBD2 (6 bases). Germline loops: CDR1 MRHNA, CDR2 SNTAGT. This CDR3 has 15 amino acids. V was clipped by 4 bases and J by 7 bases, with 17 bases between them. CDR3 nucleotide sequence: TGTGCCAGCAGTGTTTCGGGAGACGCTAGGAATGAGCAGTTCTTC. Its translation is CASSVSGDARNEQFF.

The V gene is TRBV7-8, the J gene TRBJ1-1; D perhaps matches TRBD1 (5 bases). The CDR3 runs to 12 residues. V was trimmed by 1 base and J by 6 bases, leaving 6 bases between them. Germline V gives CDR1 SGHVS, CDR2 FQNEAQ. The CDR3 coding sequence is TGTGCCAGCAGCTTAGGCAGGGCTGAAGCTTTCTTT. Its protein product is CASSLGRAEAFF.

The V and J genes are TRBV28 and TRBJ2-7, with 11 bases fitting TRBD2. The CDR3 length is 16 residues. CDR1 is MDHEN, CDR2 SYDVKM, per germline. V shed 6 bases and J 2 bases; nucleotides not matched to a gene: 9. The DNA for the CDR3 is TGTGCCAGCAGCCCAGCCGGGACTAGCGGAACCTACGAGCAGTACTTC. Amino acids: CASSPAGTSGTYEQYF.

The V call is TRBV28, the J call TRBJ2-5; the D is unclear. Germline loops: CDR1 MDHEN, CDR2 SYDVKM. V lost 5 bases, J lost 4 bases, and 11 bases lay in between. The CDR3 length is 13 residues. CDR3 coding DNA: TGTGCCAGCAGTCTAGTGAACGGAGAGACCCAGTACTTC. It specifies CASSLVNGETQYF.

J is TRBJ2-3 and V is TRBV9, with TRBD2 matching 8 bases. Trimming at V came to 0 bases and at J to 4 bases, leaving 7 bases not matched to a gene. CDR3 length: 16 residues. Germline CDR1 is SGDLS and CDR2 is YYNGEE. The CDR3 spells CASSVGGGLVADTQYF. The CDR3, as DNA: TGTGCCAGCAGCGTAGGGGGGGGACTAGTGGCAGATACGCAGTATTTT.

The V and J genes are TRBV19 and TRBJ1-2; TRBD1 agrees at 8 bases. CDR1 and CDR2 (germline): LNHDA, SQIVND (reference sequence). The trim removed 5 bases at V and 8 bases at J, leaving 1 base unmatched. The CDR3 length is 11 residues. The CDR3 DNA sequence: TGTGCCAGTAGTCAGGGGGCGGGCTACACCTTC. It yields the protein CASSQGAGYTF. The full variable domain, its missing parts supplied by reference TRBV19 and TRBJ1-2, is DGGITQSPKYLFRKEGQNVTLSCEQNLNHDAMYWYRQDPGQGLRLIYYSQIVNDFQKGDIAEGYSVSREKKESFPLTVTSAQKNPTAFYLCASSQGAGYTFGSGTRLTVV.

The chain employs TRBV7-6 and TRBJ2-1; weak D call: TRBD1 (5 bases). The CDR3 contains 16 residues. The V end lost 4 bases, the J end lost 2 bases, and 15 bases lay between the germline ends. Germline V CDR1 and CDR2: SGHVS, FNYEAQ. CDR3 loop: CASSSRVRATYNEQFF. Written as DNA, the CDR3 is TGTGCCAGCAGCTCCCGGGTCAGGGCAACCTACAATGAGCAGTTCTTC.

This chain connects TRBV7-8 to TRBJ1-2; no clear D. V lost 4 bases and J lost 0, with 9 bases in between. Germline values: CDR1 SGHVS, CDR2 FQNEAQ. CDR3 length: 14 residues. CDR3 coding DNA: TGTGCCAGCAGCTCGACTCCCGCTAACTATGGCTACACCTTC. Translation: CASSSTPANYGYTF.

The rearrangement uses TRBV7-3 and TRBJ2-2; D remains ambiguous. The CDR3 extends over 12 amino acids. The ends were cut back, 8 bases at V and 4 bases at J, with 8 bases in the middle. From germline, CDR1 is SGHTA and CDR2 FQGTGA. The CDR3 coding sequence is TGTGCCAGCTCTAGTCCCACCGGGGAGCTGTTTTTT. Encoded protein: CASSSPTGELFF.

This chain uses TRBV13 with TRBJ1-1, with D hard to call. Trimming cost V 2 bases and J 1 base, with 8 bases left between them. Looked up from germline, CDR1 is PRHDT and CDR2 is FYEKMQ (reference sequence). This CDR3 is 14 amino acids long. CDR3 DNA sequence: TGTGCCAGCAGCTTATCAGTACCGAACACTGAAGCTTTCTTT. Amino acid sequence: CASSLSVPNTEAFF.

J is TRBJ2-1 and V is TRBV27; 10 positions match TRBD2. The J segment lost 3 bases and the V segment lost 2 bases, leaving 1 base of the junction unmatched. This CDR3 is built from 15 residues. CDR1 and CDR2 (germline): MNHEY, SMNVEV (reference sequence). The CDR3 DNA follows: TGTGCCAGCAGTTTACTAGCGGGAGACTACAATGAGCAGTTCTTC. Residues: CASSLLAGDYNEQFF.

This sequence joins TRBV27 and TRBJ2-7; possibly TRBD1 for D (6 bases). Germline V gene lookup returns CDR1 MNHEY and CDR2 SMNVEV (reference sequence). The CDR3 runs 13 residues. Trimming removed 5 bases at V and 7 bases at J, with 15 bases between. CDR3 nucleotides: TGTGCCAGCAGTATCTTTCAGGGGAGTGAGCAGTACTTC. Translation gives CASSIFQGSEQYF.

This CDR3 is CASSLARGQGELFF. In nucleotides, the CDR3 is TGTGCCAGCAGCTTGGCCCGGGGACAGGGCGAACTGTTTTTT. The J gene is TRBJ1-4, the V gene TRBV5-4, with 9 bases matching TRBD1. CDR3 length: 14 amino acids. After removal of 0 bases from V and 12 bases from J, the junction contained 6 bases not matched to a gene. CDR1 is SGHNT and CDR2 is YYREEE in the germline V gene (reference sequence).

The CDR3 bases are TGTGCCAGCAGCTTAAGCGGGGATAGGTACATTCAGTACTTC. This codes for CASSLSGDRYIQYF. The rearrangement joins TRBV7-2 to TRBJ2-4; 7 bases line up with TRBD2. V shed 2 bases and J 8 bases; nucleotides not matched to a gene: 6. The germline gives CDR1 SGHTA, CDR2 FQGNSA. The CDR3 spans 14 residues.

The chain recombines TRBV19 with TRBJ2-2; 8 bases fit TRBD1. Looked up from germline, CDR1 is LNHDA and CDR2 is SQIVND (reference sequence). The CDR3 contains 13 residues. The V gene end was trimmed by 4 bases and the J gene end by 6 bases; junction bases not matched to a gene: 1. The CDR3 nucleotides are TGTGCCAGTAGTAAGACAGGGGCCGGGGAGCTGTTTTTT. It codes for CASSKTGAGELFF.

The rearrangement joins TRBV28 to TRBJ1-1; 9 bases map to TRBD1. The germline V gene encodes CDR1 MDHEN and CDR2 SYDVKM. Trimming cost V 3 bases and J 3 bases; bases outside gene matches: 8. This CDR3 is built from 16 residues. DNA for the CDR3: TGTGCCAGCAGTTTCGTAGTGGGACAGGGACACACTGAAGCTTTCTTT. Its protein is CASSFVVGQGHTEAFF.

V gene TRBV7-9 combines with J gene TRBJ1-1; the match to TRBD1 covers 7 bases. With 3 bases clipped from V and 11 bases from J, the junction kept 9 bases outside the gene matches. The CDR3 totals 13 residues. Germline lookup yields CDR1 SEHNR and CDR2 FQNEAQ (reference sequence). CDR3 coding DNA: TGTGCCAGCAGCTTGGACACAGGGGCAGGGGCTTTCTTT. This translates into CASSLDTGAGAFF.

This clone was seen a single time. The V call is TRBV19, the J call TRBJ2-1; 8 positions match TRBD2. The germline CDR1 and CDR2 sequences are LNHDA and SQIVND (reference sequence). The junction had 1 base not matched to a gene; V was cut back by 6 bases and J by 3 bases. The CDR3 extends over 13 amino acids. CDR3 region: CASSGGDYNEQFF. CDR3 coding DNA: TGTGCCAGTAGCGGGGGGGACTACAATGAGCAGTTCTTC.

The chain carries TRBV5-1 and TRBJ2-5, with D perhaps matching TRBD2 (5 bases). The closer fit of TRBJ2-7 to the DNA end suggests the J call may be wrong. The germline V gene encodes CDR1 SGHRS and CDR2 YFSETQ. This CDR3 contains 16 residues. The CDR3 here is CASSLAHHLGGYEQYF. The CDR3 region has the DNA TGCGCCAGCAGCTTGGCCCATCACCTAGGAGGCTACGAGCAGTACTTC.